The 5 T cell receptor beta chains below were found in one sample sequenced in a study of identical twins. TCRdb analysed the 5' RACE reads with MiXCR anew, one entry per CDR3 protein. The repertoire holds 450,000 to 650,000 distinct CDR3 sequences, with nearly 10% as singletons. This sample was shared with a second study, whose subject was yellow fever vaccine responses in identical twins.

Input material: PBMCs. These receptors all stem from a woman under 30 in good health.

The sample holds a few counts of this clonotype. The CDR3 loop reads CASRVDSGSYNEQFF. DNA of the CDR3: TGTGCCAGCAGGGTAGACTCCGGCTCCTACAATGAGCAGTTCTTC. This chain links TRBV7-3 with TRBJ2-1; D unclear. CDR1 and CDR2 (germline): SGHTA, FQGTGA. This CDR3 has 15 amino acids. V was cut by 6 bases and J by 0 bases, with 12 bases left in between.

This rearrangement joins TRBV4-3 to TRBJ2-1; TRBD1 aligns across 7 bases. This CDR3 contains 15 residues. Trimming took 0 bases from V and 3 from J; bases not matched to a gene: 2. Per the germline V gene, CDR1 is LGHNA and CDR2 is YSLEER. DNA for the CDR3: TGCGCCAGCAGCCAAGAGAGACAGGGCTACAATGAGCAGTTCTTC. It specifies CASSQERQGYNEQFF.

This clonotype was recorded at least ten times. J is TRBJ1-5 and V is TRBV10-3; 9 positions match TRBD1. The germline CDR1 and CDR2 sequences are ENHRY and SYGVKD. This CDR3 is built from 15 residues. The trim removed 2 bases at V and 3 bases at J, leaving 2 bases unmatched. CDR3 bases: TGTGCCATCAGTGAGACAGGGGGCGACAATCAGCCCCAGCATTTT. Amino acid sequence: CAISETGGDNQPQHF.

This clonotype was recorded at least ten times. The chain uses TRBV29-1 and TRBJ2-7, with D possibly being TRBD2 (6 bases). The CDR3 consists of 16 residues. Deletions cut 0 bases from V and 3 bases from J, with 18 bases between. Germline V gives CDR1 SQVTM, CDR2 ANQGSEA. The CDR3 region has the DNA TGCAGCGTTGAAGATTGGTTATCGGGGGAATTCTACGAGCAGTACTTC. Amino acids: CSVEDWLSGEFYEQYF.

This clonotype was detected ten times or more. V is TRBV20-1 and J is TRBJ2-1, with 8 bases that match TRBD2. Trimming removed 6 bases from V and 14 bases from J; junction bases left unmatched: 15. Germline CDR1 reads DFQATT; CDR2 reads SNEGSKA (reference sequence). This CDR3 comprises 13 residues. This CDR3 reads CSAEQATGTREFF. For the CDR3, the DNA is TGCAGTGCCGAACAAGCGACCGGGACTAGAGAGTTCTTC.